The 28 T cell receptor beta chains below come from one sample, sequenced in a study of PD-1 blockade in classical Hodgkin lymphoma. With no exception, relapse followed autologous stem cell transplantation in all patients, and brentuximab vedotin exposure varied. Profiled with immunoSEQ multiplex PCR; TCRdb holds only in-frame clones, not every one. The table includes 14,000 or so clones, 83% detected once. The sample was peripheral blood mononuclear cells (PBMCs), taken at baseline. All receptors derive from a human donor with classical Hodgkin lymphoma.

In its sample, this clone was seen once. The chain recombines TRBV7-4 with TRBJ2-7; 13 bases line up with TRBD2. This CDR3 contains 15 residues. Germline CDR1 reads SGHVT; CDR2 reads SQSDAQ. Trimming removed 5 bases from V and 6 bases from J; junction bases left unmatched: 7. This chain's CDR3 is CASSMRTSGGGEQYF. The CDR3 nucleotides read TGTGCCAGCAGCATGCGGACTAGCGGGGGAGGCGAGCAGTACTTC. The complete variable domain, with remaining parts taken from reference TRBV7-4 and TRBJ2-7, reads GAGVSQSPRYKVAKRGRDVALRCDSISGHVTLYWYRQTLGQGSEVLTYSQSDAQRDKSGRPSGRFSAERPERSVSTLKIQRTEQGDSAVYLCASSMRTSGGGEQYFGPGTRLTVT.

The gene calls are TRBV5-6 and TRBJ2-5; no firm D call. This CDR3 contains 11 residues. Germline CDR1 reads SGHDT; CDR2 reads YYEEEE. Between the trimmed V and J ends, which lost 3 bases and 0 bases, there was a span of 0 bases. The CDR3 DNA reads TGTGCCAGCAGCTACCAAGAGACCCAGTACTTC. This translates into CASSYQETQYF.

The chain uses TRBV7-3 and TRBJ2-1; TRBD2 agrees at 10 bases. J lost 5 bases, V lost 6 bases, and 7 bases had no gene match. The germline V gene has CDR1 SGHTA and CDR2 FQGTGA. This CDR3 comprises 15 residues. In DNA, the CDR3 is TGTGCCAGCAGGGTTAGCGGGGGGCCCCACAATGAGCAGTTCTTC. Translating gives CASRVSGGPHNEQFF. Variable domain in full (rest from reference TRBV7-3 and TRBJ2-1): GAGVSQTPSNKVTEKGKYVELRCDPISGHTALYWYRQSLGQGPEFLIYFQGTGAADDSGLPNDRFFAVRPEGSVSTLKIQRTERGDSAVYLCASRVSGGPHNEQFFGPGTRLTVL.

This clone turned up a few times. The J gene is TRBJ1-2, the V gene TRBV14; no clear D. CDR1 and CDR2 from the germline V gene are SGHDN and FVKESK. This CDR3 contains 13 residues. V dropped 4 bases and J dropped 2 bases, with 8 bases sitting between them. The CDR3 region is CASSPTENYGYTF. The CDR3 nucleotides read TGTGCCAGCAGCCCGACCGAAAACTATGGCTACACCTTC.

The CDR3 region has the DNA TGTGCCAGCCGAGGAAGGGGGCTAGAGACCCAGTACTTC. Amino acid sequence: CASRGRGLETQYF. The chain employs TRBV21-1 and TRBJ2-5; the table's D call of TRBD1 was not tested on the DNA. TRBV21-1 is listed as a pseudogene. The CDR3 consists of 13 residues.

Note on this clone: One junction end disagrees with the germline gene, perhaps due to a read error. V is TRBV6-6 and J is TRBJ1-2; D ambiguous. CDR3 length equals 14 residues. Germline V gene data show CDR1 as MNHNY and CDR2 as SVGAGI (reference sequence). The CDR3 region is CASSDSLSPYGYTF. CDR3 nucleotides: TGTGCCAGCAGTGACTCCCTGAGCCCATATGGCTACACCTTC.

Remarks on this clone: A junction end diverges from the germline sequence, so it may reflect a read error. The gene calls are TRBV9 and TRBJ2-1; TRBD2 agrees at 10 bases. The length of the CDR3 is 15 residues. The germline gives CDR1 SGDLS, CDR2 YYNGEE. The CDR3 sequence: CASSALAGAYNEQFF. The CDR3 DNA reads as TGTGCCAGCAGCGCCCTAGCGGGGGCCTATAATGAGCAGTTCTTC.

This clone was observed a single time. The chain joins TRBV18 to TRBJ1-5, with 9 bases lining up with TRBD1. Germline V gives CDR1 KGHSH, CDR2 LQKENI. This CDR3 region has 14 residues. After removal of 4 bases from V and 5 bases from J, the junction contained 3 bases not matched to a gene. CDR3 in amino acids: CASSRRDRDQPQHF. For the CDR3, the DNA is TGTGCCAGCTCACGCCGGGACAGGGATCAGCCCCAGCATTTT.

The sample holds one count of this clone. CDR3 DNA sequence: TGTGCCAGTAGTATGAGCAATCAGCCCCAGCATTTT. Its protein is CASSMSNQPQHF. V is TRBV19 and J is TRBJ1-5; D unresolved. V lost 3 bases to trimming and J lost 1 base, with 1 base between them. The germline gives CDR1 LNHDA, CDR2 SQIVND (reference sequence). The CDR3 spans 12 residues.

The chain links TRBV4-2 to TRBJ2-3; D uncertain. The length of the CDR3 is 12 residues. V was pared by 1 base and J by 4 bases, with 3 bases between. In germline, CDR1 is LGHNA, CDR2 YNFKEQ. As DNA, the CDR3 is TGTGCCAGCAGCCAAGGAGCAGATACGCAGTATTTT. Encoded protein: CASSQGADTQYF.

CDR3 nucleotide sequence: TGCAGCGTTGATCGGACAGACTATGGCTACACCTTC. Amino acids: CSVDRTDYGYTF. V gene TRBV29-1 combines with J gene TRBJ1-2; a possible D gene is TRBD1 (6 bases). CDR3 length equals 12 residues. Per germline, CDR1 SQVTM and CDR2 ANQGSEA. The V end lost 3 bases, the J end lost 3 bases, and 8 bases lay between the germline ends.

The chain couples TRBV27 to TRBJ1-4; D is possibly TRBD1 (6 bases). Trimming shortened V by 1 base and J by 3 bases, and 15 bases separated the two germline ends. Germline CDR1 is MNHEY and CDR2 is SMNVEV (reference sequence). The length of the CDR3 is 17 residues. CDR3 DNA sequence: TGTGCCAGCAGTTTATTAGGGACACTCGGCCCTAATGAAAAACTGTTTTTT. Residues: CASSLLGTLGPNEKLFF.

The count of this clone is one. The chain couples TRBV4-1 to TRBJ1-5; D may be TRBD1 (6 bases). This CDR3 contains 14 residues. Germline loops: CDR1 MGHRA, CDR2 YSYEKL. Trimming stripped 1 base from V and 5 bases from J, with 9 bases between. CDR3 region: CASSQGGLDQPQHF. For the CDR3, the DNA is TGCGCCAGCAGCCAAGGGGGGCTAGATCAGCCCCAGCATTTT.

The chain recombines TRBV7-9 with TRBJ1-3, with D uncertain. The germline V and J ends were trimmed by 5 bases and 4 bases, with 12 bases remaining between them. CDR1 and CDR2 (germline): SEHNR, FQNEAQ (reference sequence). The CDR3 is 14 residues long. CDR3: CASSLILSGNTIYF. CDR3 DNA: TGTGCCAGCAGCCTAATTTTATCGGGAAACACCATATATTTT.

This chain joins TRBV27 and TRBJ1-2, with 12 positions matching TRBD1. J was trimmed by 7 bases and V by 5 bases; bases with no gene match: 2. Germline V CDR1 and CDR2: MNHEY, SMNVEV (reference sequence). The CDR3 covers 13 residues. The CDR3, as DNA: TGTGCCAGCAGTCCGGGACAGGGGGCTGGCTACACCTTC. This gives the protein CASSPGQGAGYTF.

The J gene is TRBJ1-2, the V gene TRBV29-1; no clear D. CDR1 and CDR2 from the germline V gene are SQVTM and ANQGSEA. The CDR3 extends over 13 amino acids. The V and J ends lost 7 bases and 1 base respectively, with 13 bases between them. The CDR3 region is CSAPAQNNYGYTF. The CDR3 bases are TGCAGCGCCCCAGCCCAGAATAACTATGGCTACACCTTC.

CDR3 sequence reads: CASSLGQGVSQGAQHF. The CDR3 DNA sequence: TGTGCCAGCAGCTTAGGGCAGGGGGTGAGCCAGGGGGCCCAGCATTTT. This sequence joins TRBV11-2 and TRBJ1-5, with 7 positions matching TRBD1. This CDR3 has 16 amino acids. The germline V gene encodes CDR1 SGHAT and CDR2 FQNNGV. V shed 1 base, J shed 11 bases, and the junction held 14 bases outside the gene matches.

The chain links TRBV9 to TRBJ2-5, with 7 positions matching TRBD2. Trimming at V came to 4 bases and at J to 4 bases, leaving 4 bases not matched to a gene. Germline CDR1 SGDLS, CDR2 YYNGEE. CDR3 length: 13 amino acids. The CDR3 loop is CASSPGLIETQYF. CDR3 bases: TGTGCCAGCAGCCCGGGACTAATAGAGACCCAGTACTTC.

V gene TRBV23-1 combines with J gene TRBJ1-3; D remains unclear. Being an ORF, TRBV23-1 has a function that is uncertain. The CDR3 has 14 residues. Trimming stripped 6 bases from V and 8 bases from J, with 17 bases between. The CDR3 DNA reads as TGCGCCAGCAGACCGGCAGGACCTGGGGACACCATATATTTT. This gives the protein CASRPAGPGDTIYF.

The chain couples TRBV9 to TRBJ2-5; TRBD1 agrees at 8 bases. The CDR3 totals 15 residues. Germline assignment: CDR1 SGDLS and CDR2 YYNGEE. The trim removed 3 bases at V and 5 bases at J, leaving 9 bases unmatched. CDR3: CASSGLQGGHETQYF. The DNA of the CDR3 is TGTGCCAGCAGCGGTCTACAGGGGGGTCACGAGACCCAGTACTTC.

The V call is TRBV7-2, the J call TRBJ2-2, with D unresolved. CDR1 is SGHTA and CDR2 is FQGNSA in the germline V gene. Trimming left V 5 bases short and J 3 bases short, with 16 bases between. There are 16 residues in the CDR3. CDR3 protein: CASSHGLGVYTGELFF. The DNA for the CDR3 is TGTGCCAGCAGCCACGGGTTGGGCGTCTACACCGGGGAGCTGTTTTTT.

This sequence joins TRBV5-5 and TRBJ1-2, with D tentatively TRBD1 (6 bases). The germline gives CDR1 SGHKS, CDR2 YYEKEE (reference sequence). The CDR3 extends over 17 amino acids. V gave up 5 bases and J gave up 8 bases, with 28 bases separating them. The CDR3 DNA follows: TGTGCCAGCAGTCCAATGCCCCCCGGGACATTCCCTGCAGGCTACACCTTC. As protein: CASSPMPPGTFPAGYTF.

This sequence joins TRBV15 and TRBJ1-3; D is perhaps TRBD1 (5 bases). The V gene's germline CDR1 is LNHNV and CDR2 YYDKDF (reference sequence). The CDR3 loop spans 14 amino acids. V gave up 7 bases and J gave up 4 bases, with 14 bases separating them. As DNA, the CDR3 is TGTGCCACCACCGCCCGGGGGAGAGGAAACACCATATATTTT. This sequence encodes CATTARGRGNTIYF. The whole variable domain, remainder taken from reference TRBV15 and TRBJ1-3, is DAMVIQNPRYQVTQFGKPVTLSCSQTLNHNVMYWYQQKSSQAPKLLFHYYDKDFNNEADTPDNFQSRRPNTSFCFLDIRSPGLGDTAMYLCATTARGRGNTIYFGEGSWLTVV.

In its sample, this clone was seen once. The V call is TRBV4-1, the J call TRBJ2-4; D is unresolved. The CDR3 extends over 15 amino acids. Between the trimmed V and J ends, which lost 1 base and 7 bases, there was a span of 14 bases. CDR1 and CDR2 (germline): MGHRA, YSYEKL. The CDR3 protein is CASSQVADTPNIQYF. CDR3 nucleotide sequence: TGCGCCAGCAGCCAAGTAGCAGATACCCCTAACATTCAGTACTTC.

This chain uses TRBV4-2 with TRBJ2-3, with 8 bases that match TRBD2. Germline V gene sequence: CDR1 LGHNA, CDR2 YNFKEQ. There are 16 residues in the CDR3. With V trimmed by 1 base and J by 4 bases, 7 bases remained unmatched. CDR3 amino acids: CASSQAERGRSDTQYF. Written as DNA, the CDR3 is TGTGCCAGCAGCCAAGCGGAGCGGGGGCGTTCAGATACGCAGTATTTT.

This rearrangement joins TRBV4-1 to TRBJ2-2; D remains unclear. In germline, CDR1 is MGHRA, CDR2 YSYEKL. Trimming removed 6 bases from V and 4 bases from J, with 21 bases in between. CDR3 size: 17 residues. CDR3 DNA: TGCGCCAGCAGACCAAATGTCGCCACTGCGAGCACCGGGGAGCTGTTTTTT. It yields the protein CASRPNVATASTGELFF.

The chain carries TRBV18 and TRBJ1-5; D might be TRBD1 (6 bases). V lost 3 bases to trimming and J lost 0 bases, with 12 bases between them. There are 16 residues in the CDR3. Germline V gene data show CDR1 as KGHSH and CDR2 as LQKENI. CDR3 bases: TGTGCCAGCTCACCTTCGGGACAATATAGCAATCAGCCCCAGCATTTT. This encodes CASSPSGQYSNQPQHF.

As concerns this clone: At one of its ends the junction is not consistent with the germline gene, which may arise from a read error. V is TRBV14 and J is TRBJ2-4, with D possibly matching TRBD2 (5 bases). The CDR3 sequence is 12 residues long. CDR1 SGHDN and CDR2 FVKESK come from the germline V gene. CDR3 bases: TGTGCCAGCAACCAAATCGGAGGCATTCAGTACTTC. This encodes CASNQIGGIQYF.